This T cell receptor (beta chain) is from a study of T cell responses to AZD1222 COVID-19 vaccine. Points from the study as a whole: At baseline, just five to seven AZD1222 recipients tested seropositive.

Germline V gives CDR1 MNHEY, CDR2 SVGEGT. This CDR3 has 15 amino acids. V was cut by 2 bases and J by 3 bases, with 14 bases left in between. Note on this clone: No antigen is known for it.

Sequenced by immunoSEQ multiplex PCR; TCRdb stores in-frame clones only, minus some. Counted here are fewer than 100,000 clones, 88% occurring once; the ten biggest clones make up about a fifth. This sample comprised peripheral blood, obtained on day 0 of AZD1222 vaccination. This receptor was taken from an adult in good health. J is TRBJ2-7 and V is TRBV6-2 or TRBV6-3; weak D call: TRBD1 (6 bases). CDR3 DNA sequence: TGTGCCAGCAGTTACGAGTCTGGACAGCTCTACGAGCAGTACTTC. Protein: CASSYESGQLYEQYF.